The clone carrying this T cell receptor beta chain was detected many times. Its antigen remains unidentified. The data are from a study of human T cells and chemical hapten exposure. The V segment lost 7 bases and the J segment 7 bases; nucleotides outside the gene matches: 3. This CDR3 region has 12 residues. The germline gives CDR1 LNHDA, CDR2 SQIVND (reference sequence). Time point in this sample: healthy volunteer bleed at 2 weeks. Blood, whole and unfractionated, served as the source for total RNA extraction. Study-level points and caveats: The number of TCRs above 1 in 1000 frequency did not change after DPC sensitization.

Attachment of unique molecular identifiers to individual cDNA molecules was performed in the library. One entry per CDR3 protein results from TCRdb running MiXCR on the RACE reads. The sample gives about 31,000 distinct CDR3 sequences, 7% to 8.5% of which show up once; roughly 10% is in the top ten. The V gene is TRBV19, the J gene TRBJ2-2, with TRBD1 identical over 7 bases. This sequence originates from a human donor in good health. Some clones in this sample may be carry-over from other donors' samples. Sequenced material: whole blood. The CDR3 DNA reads TGTGCCAGTAACAGGGGTGGCGGGGAGCTGTTTTTT. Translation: CASNRGGGELFF.